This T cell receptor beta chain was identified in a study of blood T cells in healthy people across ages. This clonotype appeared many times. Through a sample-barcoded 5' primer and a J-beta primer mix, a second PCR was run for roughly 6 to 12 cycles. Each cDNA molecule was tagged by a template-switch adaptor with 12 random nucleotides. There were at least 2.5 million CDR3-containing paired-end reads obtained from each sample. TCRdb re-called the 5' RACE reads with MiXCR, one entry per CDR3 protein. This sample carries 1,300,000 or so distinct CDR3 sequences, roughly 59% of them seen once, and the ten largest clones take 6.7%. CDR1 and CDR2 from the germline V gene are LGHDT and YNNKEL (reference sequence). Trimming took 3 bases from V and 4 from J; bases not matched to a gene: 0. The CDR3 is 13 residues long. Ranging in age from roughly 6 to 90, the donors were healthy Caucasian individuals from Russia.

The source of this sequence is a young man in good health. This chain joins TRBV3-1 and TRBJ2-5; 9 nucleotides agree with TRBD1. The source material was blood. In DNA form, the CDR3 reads TGTGCCAGCAGCCAGGACAGGGGAGAGACCCAGTACTTC. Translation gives CASSQDRGETQYF.